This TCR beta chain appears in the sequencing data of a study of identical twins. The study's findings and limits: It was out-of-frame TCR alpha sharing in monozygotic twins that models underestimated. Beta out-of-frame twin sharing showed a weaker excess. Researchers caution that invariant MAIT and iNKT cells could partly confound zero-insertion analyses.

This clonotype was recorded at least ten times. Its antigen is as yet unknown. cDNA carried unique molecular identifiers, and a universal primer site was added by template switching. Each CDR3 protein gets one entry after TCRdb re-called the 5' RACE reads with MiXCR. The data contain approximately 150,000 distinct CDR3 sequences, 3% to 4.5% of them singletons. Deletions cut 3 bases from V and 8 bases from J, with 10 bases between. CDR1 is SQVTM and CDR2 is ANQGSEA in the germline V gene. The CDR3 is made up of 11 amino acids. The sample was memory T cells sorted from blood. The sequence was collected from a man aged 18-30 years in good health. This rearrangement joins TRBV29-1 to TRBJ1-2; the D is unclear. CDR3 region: CSVERGRGYTF. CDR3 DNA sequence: TGCAGCGTTGAGAGAGGGCGCGGCTACACCTTC.